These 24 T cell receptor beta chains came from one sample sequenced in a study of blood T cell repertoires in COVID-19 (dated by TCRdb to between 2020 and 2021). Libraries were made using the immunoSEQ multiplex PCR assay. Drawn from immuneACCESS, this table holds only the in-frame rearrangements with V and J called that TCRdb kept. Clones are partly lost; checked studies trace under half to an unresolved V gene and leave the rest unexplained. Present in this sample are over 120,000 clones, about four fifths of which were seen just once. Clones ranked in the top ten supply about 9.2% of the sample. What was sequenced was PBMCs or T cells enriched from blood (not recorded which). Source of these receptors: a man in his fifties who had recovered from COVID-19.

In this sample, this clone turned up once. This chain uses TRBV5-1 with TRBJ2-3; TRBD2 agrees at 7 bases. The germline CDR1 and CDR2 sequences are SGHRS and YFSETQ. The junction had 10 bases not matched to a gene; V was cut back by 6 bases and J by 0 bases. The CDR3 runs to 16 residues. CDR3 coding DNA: TGCGCCAGCACCCGGGGGGATAGCGGAAGCACAGATACGCAGTATTTT. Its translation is CASTRGDSGSTDTQYF.

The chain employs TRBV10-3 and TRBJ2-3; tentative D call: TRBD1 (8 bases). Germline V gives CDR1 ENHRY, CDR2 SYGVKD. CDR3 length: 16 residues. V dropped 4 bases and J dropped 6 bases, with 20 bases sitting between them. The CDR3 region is CAISASGTGSHDTQYF. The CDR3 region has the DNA TGTGCCATCAGTGCAAGCGGGACAGGTTCACACGATACGCAGTATTTT.

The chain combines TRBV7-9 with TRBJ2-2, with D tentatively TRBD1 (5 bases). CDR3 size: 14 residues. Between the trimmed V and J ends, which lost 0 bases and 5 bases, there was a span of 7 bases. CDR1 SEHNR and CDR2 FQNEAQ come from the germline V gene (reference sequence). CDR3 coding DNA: TGTGCCAGCAGCTTAGCGCAGGGTACCGGGGAGCTGTTTTTT. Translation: CASSLAQGTGELFF.

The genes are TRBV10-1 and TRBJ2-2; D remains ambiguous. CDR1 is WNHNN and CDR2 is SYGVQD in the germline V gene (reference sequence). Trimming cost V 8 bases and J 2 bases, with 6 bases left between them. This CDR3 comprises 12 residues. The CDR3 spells CASATNTGELFF. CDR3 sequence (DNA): TGCGCCAGCGCTACCAACACCGGGGAGCTGTTTTTT.

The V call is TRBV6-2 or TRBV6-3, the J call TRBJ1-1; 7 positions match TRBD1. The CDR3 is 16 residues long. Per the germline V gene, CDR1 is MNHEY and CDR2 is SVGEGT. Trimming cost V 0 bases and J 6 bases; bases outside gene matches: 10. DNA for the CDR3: TGTGCCAGCAGTTACTCCAGGCAGGGGGTGAATCCTGAAGCTTTCTTT. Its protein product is CASSYSRQGVNPEAFF.

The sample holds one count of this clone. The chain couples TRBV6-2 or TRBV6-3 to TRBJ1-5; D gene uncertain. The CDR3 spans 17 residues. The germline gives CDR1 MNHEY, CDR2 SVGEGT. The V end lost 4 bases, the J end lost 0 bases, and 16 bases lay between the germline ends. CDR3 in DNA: TGTGCCAGCAGTTTTACCTCTCTCTACGATAGCAATCAGCCCCAGCATTTT. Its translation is CASSFTSLYDSNQPQHF.

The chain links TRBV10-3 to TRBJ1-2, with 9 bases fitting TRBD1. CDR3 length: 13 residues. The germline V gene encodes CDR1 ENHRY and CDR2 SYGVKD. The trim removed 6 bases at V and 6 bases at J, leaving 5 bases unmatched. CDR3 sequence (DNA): TGTGCCATCAGGGGACAGGGTCTAAATGGCTACACCTTC. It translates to CAIRGQGLNGYTF.

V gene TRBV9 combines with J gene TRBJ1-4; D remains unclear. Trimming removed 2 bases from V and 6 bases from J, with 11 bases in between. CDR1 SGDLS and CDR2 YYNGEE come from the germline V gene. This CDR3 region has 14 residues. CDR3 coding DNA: TGTGCCAGCAGCGTGCGGGGTCAAGATGAAAAACTGTTTTTT. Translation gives CASSVRGQDEKLFF.

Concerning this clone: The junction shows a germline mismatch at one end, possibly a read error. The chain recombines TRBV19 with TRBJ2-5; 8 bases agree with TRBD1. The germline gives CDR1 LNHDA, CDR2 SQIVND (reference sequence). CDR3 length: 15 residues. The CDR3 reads CASSTGQGGQEAQYF. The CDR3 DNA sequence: TGTGCCAGTAGTACCGGACAGGGTGGCCAAGAGGCCCAGTACTTC.

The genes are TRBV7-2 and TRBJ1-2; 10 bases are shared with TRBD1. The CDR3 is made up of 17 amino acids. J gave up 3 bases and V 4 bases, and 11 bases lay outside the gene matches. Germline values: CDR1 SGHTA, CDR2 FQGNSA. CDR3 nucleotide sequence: TGTGCCAGCAGCTATGCCCTCAGACAGGGGGCGGACTATGGCTACACCTTC. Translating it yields CASSYALRQGADYGYTF.

The chain's CDR3 is CASSPTGTAPLHF. The CDR3 nucleotides are TGTGCCAGCAGCCCAACCGGGACAGCACCCCTCCACTTT. This chain joins TRBV9 and TRBJ1-6; 7 bases are shared with TRBD1. The CDR3 is 13 amino acids. CDR1 and CDR2 from the germline V gene are SGDLS and YYNGEE. V shed 4 bases and J 11 bases; nucleotides not matched to a gene: 6. The variable domain in full, with the rest retrieved from reference TRBV9 and TRBJ1-6, is DSGVTQTPKHLITATGQRVTLRCSPRSGDLSVYWYQQSLDQGLQFLIQYYNGEERAKGNILERFSAQQFPDLHSELNLSSLELGDSALYFCASSPTGTAPLHFGNGTRLTVT.

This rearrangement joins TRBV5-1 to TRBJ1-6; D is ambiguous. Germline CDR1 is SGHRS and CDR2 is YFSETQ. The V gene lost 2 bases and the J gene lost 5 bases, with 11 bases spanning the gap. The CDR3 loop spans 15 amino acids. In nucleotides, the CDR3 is TGCGCCAGCAGCTTAACTGGGCGGGATAATTCACCCCTCCACTTT. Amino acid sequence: CASSLTGRDNSPLHF.

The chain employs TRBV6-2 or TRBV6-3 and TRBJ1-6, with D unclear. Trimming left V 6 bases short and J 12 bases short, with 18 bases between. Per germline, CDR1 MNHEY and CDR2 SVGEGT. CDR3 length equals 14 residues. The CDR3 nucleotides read TGTGCCAGCAGCTTTTACCCCCAATCGGGACCCCTCCACTTT. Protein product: CASSFYPQSGPLHF.

CDR3 nucleotide sequence: TGTGCCAGCAGCCAAGATGGGGGGGAGCAGTACTTC. Translating it yields CASSQDGGEQYF. The chain recombines TRBV3-1 (or the pseudogene TRBV3-2) with TRBJ2-7; D possibly corresponds to TRBD2 (6 bases). Trimming took 0 bases from V and 7 from J, leaving 7 bases between them. The CDR3 runs to 12 residues. Germline V gene data show CDR1 as LGHDT and CDR2 as YNNKEL (reference sequence).

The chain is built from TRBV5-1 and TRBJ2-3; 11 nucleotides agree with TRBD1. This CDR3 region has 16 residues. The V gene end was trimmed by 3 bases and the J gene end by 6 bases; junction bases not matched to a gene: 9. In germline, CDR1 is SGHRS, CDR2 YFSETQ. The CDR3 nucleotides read TGCGCCAGCAGCTCGAGTGGACAGGGGGCGTTTGATACGCAGTATTTT. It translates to CASSSSGQGAFDTQYF. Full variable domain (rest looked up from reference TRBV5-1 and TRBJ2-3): KAGVTQTPRYLIKTRGQQVTLSCSPISGHRSVSWYQQTPGQGLQFLFEYFSETQRNKGNFPGRFSGRQFSNSRSEMNVSTLELGDSALYLCASSSSGQGAFDTQYFGPGTRLTVL.

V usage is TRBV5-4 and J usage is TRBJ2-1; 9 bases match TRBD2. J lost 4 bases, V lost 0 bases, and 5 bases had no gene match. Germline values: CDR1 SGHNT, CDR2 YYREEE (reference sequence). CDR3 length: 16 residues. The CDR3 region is CASSLDGGGGYNEQFF. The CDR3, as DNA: TGTGCCAGCAGCTTGGATGGCGGGGGGGGATACAATGAGCAGTTCTTC.

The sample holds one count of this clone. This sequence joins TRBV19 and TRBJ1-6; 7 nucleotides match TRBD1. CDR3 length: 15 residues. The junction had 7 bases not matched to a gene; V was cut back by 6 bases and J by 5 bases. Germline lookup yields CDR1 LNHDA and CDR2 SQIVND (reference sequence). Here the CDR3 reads CASRMTGSHNSPLHF. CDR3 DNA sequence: TGTGCCAGTAGGATGACAGGGTCACATAATTCACCCCTCCACTTT.

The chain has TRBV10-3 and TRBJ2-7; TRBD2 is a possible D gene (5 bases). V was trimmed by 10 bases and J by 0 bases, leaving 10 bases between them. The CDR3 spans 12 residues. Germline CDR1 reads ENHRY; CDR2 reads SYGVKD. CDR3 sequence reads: CATGGFSYEQYF. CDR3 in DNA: TGTGCCACTGGAGGCTTCTCCTACGAGCAGTACTTC.

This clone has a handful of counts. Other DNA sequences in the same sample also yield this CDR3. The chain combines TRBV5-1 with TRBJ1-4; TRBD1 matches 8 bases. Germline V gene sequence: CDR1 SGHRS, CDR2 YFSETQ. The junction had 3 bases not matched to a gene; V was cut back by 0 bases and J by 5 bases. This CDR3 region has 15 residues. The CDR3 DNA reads TGCGCCAGCAGCTTGGCTGGACAGGGAAATGAAAAACTGTTTTTT. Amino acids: CASSLAGQGNEKLFF. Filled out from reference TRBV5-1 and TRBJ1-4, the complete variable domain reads KAGVTQTPRYLIKTRGQQVTLSCSPISGHRSVSWYQQTPGQGLQFLFEYFSETQRNKGNFPGRFSGRQFSNSRSEMNVSTLELGDSALYLCASSLAGQGNEKLFFGSGTQLSVL.

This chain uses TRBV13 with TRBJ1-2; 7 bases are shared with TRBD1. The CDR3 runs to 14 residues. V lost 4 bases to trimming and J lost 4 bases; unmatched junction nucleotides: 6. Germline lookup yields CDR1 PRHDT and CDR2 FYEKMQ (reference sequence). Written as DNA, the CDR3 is TGTGCCAGCAGCTCACAGGGGTGGTCCTATGGCTACACCTTC. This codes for CASSSQGWSYGYTF.

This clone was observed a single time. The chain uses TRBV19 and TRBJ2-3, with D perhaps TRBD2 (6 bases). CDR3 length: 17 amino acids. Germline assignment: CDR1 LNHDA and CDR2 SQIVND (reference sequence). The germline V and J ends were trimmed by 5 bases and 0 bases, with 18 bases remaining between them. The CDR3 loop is CASSPFAGMSSTDTQYF. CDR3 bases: TGTGCCAGTAGTCCTTTCGCGGGGATGTCTAGCACAGATACGCAGTATTTT.

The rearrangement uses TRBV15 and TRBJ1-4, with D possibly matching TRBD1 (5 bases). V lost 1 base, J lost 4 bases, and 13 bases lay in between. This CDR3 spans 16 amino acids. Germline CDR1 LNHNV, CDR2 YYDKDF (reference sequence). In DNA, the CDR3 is TGTGCCACCAGCAGAGGCGGGACTCAGCGTAATGAAAAACTGTTTTTT. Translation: CATSRGGTQRNEKLFF.

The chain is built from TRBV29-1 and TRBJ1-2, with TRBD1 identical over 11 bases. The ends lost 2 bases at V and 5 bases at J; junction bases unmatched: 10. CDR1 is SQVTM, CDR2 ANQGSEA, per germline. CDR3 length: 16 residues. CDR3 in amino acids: CSVEILGQGERYGYTF. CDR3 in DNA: TGCAGCGTTGAAATCTTGGGACAGGGGGAACGATATGGCTACACCTTC. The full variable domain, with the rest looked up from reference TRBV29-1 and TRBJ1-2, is SAVISQKPSRDICQRGTSLTIQCQVDSQVTMMFWYRQQPGQSLTLIATANQGSEATYESGFVIDKFPISRPNLTFSTLTVSNMSPEDSSIYLCSVEILGQGERYGYTFGSGTRLTVV.

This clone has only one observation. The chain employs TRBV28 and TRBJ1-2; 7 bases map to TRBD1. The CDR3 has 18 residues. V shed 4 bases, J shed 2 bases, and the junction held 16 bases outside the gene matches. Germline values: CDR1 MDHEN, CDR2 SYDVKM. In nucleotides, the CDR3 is TGTGCCAGCAGTTCTTCATCCCGGGACAGAATAACAAACTATGGCTACACCTTC. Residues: CASSSSSRDRITNYGYTF.